This T cell receptor beta chain is drawn from a study of blood T cell repertoires in COVID-19. Study-level background: Sites across the United States, Italy and Spain contributed samples from acute and convalescent COVID-19. Sources were T cells, B-cell-depleted T cells, or PBMCs; the material itself was cDNA or gDNA.

Data came from immunoSEQ multiplex PCR; TCRdb stores just in-frame clones and leaves some out. The table lists 200,000 to 250,000 clones, more than 85% of them singletons. CDR1 and CDR2 (germline): SGHRS, YFSETQ. CDR3 length: 12 amino acids. Trimming took off 4 bases at V and 6 bases at J, with 10 bases between the two ends. Seattle patient enrollment occurred during active infection, with longitudinal follow-up thereafter. Sequencing was done on a sample of peripheral blood. This sequence originates from a man in his sixties with COVID-19, enrolled during active disease. The chain has TRBV5-1 and TRBJ1-1; TRBD1 is a possible D gene (5 bases). CDR3 in amino acids: CASSPSGSEAFF. The DNA for the CDR3 is TGCGCCAGCAGCCCATCAGGGTCTGAAGCTTTCTTT.